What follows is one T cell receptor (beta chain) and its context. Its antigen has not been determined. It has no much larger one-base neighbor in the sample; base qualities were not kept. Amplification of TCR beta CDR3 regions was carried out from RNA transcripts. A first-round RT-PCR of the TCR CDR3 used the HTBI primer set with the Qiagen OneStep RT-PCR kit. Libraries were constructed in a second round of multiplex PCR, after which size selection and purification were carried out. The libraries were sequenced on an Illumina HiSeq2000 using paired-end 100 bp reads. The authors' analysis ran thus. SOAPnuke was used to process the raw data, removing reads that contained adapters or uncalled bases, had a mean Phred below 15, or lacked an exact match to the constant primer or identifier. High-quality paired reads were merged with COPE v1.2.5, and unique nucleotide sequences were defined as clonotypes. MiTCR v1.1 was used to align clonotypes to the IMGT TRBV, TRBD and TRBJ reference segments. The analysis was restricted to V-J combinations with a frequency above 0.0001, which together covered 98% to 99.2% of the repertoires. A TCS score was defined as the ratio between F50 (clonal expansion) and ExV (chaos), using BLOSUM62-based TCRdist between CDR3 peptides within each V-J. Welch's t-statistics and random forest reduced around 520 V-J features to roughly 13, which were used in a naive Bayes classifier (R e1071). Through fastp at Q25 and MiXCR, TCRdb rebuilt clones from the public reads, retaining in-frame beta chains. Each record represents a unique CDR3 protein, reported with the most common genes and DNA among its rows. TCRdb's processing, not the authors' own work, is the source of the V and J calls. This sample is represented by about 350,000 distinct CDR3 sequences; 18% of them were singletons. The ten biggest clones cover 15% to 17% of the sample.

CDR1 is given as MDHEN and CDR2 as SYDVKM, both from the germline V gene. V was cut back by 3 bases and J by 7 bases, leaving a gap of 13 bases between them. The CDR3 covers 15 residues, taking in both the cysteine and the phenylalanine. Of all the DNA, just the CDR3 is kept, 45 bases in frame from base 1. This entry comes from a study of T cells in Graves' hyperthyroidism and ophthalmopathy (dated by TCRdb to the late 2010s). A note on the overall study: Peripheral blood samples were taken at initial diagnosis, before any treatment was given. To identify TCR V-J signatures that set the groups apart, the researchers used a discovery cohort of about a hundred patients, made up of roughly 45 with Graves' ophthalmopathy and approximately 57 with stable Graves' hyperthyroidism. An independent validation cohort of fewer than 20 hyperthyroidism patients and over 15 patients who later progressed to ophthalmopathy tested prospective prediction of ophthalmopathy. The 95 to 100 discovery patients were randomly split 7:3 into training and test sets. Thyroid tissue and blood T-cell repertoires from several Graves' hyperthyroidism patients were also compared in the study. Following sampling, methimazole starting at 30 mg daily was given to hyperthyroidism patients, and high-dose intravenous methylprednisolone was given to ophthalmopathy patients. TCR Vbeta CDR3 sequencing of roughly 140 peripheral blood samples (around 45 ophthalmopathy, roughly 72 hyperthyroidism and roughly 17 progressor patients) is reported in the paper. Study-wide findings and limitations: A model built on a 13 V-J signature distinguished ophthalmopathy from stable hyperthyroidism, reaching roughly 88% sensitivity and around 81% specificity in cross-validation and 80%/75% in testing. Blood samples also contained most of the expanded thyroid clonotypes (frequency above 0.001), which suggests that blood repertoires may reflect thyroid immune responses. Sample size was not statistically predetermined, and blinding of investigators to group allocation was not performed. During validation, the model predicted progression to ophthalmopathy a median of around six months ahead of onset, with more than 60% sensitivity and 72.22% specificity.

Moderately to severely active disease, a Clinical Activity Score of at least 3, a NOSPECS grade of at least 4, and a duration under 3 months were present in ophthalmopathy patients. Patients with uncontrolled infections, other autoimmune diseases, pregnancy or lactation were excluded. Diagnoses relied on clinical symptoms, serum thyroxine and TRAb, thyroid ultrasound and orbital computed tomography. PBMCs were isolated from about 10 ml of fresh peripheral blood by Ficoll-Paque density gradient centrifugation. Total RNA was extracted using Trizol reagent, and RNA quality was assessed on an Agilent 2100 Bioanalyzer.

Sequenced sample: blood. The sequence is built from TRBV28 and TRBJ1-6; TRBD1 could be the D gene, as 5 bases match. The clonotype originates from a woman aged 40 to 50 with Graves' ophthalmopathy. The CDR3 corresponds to CASSFGRGKNSPLHF. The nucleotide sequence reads TGTGCCAGCAGTTTTGGAAGGGGTAAAAATTCACCCCTCCACTTT. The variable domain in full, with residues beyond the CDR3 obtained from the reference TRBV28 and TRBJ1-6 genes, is DVKVTQSSRYLVKRTGEKVFLECVQDMDHENMFWYRQDPGLGLRLIYFSYDVKMKEKGDIPEGYSVSREKKERFSLILESASTNQTSMYLCASSFGRGKNSPLHFGNGTRLTVT.